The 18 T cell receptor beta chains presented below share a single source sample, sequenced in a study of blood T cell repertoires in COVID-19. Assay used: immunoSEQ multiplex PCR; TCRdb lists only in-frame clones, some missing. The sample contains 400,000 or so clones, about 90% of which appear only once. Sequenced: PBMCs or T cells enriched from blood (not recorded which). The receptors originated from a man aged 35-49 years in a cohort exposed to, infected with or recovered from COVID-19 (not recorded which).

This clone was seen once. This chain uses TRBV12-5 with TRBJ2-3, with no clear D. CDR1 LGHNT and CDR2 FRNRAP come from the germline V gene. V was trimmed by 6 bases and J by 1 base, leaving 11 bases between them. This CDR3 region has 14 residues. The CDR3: CASGPGLGTDTQYF. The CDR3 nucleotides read TGTGCTAGTGGCCCCGGGTTAGGCACAGATACGCAGTATTTT.

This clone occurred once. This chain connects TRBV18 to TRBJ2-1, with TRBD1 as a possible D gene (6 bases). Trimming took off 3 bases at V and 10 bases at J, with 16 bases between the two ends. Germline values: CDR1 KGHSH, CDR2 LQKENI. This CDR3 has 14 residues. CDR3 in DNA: TGTGCCAGCTCACCCCGGGACAACGAAGAGGAGCAGTTCTTC. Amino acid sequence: CASSPRDNEEEQFF.

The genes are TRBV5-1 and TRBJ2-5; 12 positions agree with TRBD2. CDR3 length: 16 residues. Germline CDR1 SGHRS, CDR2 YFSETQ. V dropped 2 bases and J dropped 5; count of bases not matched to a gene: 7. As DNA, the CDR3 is TGCGCCAGCAGCTTTACTAGCGGGAGGTCTGGGGAGACCCAGTACTTC. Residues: CASSFTSGRSGETQYF.

This CDR3 is CASSQEGAGVFDEQYF. The CDR3 DNA reads as TGCGCCAGCAGCCAAGAAGGAGCGGGAGTCTTCGACGAGCAGTACTTC. This chain joins TRBV4-1 and TRBJ2-7, with TRBD2 matching over 8 bases. V lost 0 bases to trimming and J lost 5 bases; unmatched junction nucleotides: 9. This CDR3 comprises 16 residues. Germline V gene data show CDR1 as MGHRA and CDR2 as YSYEKL.

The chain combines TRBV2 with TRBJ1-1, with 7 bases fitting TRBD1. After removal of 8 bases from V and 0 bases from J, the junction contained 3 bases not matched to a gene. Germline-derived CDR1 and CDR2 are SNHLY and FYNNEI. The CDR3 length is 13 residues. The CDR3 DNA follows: TGTGCCAGCGGGACAGCACTGAACACTGAAGCTTTCTTT. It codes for CASGTALNTEAFF.

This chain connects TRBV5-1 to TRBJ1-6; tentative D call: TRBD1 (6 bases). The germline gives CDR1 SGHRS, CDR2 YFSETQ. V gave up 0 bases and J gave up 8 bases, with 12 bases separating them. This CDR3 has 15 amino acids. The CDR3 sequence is CASSLVGQRYSPLHF. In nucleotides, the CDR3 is TGCGCCAGCAGCTTGGTTGGACAGCGATATTCACCCCTCCACTTT.

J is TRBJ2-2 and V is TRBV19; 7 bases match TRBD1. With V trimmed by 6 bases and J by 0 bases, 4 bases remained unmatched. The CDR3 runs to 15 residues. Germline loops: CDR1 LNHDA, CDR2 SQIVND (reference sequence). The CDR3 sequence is CASRSGTANTGELFF. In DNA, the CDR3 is TGTGCCAGTAGGTCGGGGACAGCGAACACCGGGGAGCTGTTTTTT.

The DNA of the CDR3 is TGTGCCAGCAGTTCCCGACTAGCGCGCGCCGTGGAGACCCAGTACTTC. Translating gives CASSSRLARAVETQYF. The chain links TRBV6-5 to TRBJ2-5; TRBD2 aligns across 8 bases. V was pared by 4 bases and J by 5 bases, with 12 bases of the junction left unmatched. CDR1 is MNHEY and CDR2 is SVGAGI in the germline V gene. This CDR3 has 16 amino acids.

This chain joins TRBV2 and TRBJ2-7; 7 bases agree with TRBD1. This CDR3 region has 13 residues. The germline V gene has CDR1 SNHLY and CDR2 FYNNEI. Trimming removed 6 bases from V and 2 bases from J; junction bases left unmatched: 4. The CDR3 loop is CASRGDSPYEQYF. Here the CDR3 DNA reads TGTGCCAGCAGGGGGGACAGCCCCTACGAGCAGTACTTC.

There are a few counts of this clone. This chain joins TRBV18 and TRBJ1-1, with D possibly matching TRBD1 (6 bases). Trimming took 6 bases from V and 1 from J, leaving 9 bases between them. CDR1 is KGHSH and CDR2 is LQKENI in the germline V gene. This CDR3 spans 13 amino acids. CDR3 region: CASSDSPNTEAFF. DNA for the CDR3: TGTGCCAGCTCGGACAGCCCGAACACTGAAGCTTTCTTT.

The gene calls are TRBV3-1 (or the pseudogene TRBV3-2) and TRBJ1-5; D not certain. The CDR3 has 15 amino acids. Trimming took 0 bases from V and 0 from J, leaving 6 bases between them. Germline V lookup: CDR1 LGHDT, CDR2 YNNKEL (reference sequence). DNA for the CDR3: TGTGCCAGCAGCCAAGACACAAATAGCAATCAGCCCCAGCATTTT. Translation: CASSQDTNSNQPQHF.

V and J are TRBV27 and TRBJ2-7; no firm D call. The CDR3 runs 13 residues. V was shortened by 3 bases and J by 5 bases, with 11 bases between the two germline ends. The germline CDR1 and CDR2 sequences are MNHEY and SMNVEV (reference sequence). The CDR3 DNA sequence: TGTGCCAGCAGTTTCCGGGTTTTCGACGAGCAGTACTTC. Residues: CASSFRVFDEQYF.

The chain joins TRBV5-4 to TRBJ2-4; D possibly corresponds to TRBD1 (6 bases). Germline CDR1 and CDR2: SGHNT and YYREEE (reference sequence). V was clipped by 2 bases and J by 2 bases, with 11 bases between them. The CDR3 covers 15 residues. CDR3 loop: CASSLRTESKNIQYF. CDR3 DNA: TGTGCCAGCAGCTTACGGACAGAATCCAAAAACATTCAGTACTTC. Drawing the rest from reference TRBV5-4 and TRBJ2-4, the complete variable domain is ETGVTQSPTHLIKTRGQQVTLRCSSQSGHNTVSWYQQALGQGPQFIFQYYREEENGRGNFPPRFSGLQFPNYSSELNVNALELDDSALYLCASSLRTESKNIQYFGAGTRLSVL.

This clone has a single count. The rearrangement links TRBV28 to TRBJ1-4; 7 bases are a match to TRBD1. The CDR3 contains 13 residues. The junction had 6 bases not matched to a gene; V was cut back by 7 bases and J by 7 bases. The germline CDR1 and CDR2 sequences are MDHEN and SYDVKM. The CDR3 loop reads CASIPGGGEKLFF. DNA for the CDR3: TGTGCCAGCATCCCAGGGGGTGGTGAAAAACTGTTTTTT.

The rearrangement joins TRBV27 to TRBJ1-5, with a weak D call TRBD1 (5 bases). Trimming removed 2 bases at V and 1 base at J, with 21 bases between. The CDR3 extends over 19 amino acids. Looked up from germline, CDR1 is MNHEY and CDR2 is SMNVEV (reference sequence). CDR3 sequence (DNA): TGTGCCAGCAGTTTAACGTTTGTGGCAGGAGGGGTGAGCAATCAGCCCCAGCATTTT. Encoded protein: CASSLTFVAGGVSNQPQHF.

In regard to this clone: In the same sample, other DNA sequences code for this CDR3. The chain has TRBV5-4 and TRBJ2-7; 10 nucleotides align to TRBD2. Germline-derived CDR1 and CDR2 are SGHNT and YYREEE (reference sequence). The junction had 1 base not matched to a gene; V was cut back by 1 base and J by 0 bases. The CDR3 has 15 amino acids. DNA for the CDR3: TGTGCCAGCAGCTTGAGGACTAGCGGCTCCTACGAGCAGTACTTC. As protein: CASSLRTSGSYEQYF.

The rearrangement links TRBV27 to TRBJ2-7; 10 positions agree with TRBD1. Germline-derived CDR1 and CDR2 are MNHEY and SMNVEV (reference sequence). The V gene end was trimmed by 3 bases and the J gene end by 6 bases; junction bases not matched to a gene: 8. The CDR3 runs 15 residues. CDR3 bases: TGTGCCAGCAGTTTCGGAGACAGGGGGCAGGTCGAGCAGTACTTC. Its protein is CASSFGDRGQVEQYF.

The CDR3 coding sequence is TGTGCCAGCAGTCTCTACAATGAGCAGTTCTTC. Translation: CASSLYNEQFF. The genes are TRBV3-1 (or the pseudogene TRBV3-2) and TRBJ2-1; no reliable D call. This CDR3 comprises 11 residues. Germline V lookup: CDR1 LGHDT, CDR2 YNNKEL (reference sequence). V lost 6 bases, J lost 3 bases, and 3 bases lay in between.